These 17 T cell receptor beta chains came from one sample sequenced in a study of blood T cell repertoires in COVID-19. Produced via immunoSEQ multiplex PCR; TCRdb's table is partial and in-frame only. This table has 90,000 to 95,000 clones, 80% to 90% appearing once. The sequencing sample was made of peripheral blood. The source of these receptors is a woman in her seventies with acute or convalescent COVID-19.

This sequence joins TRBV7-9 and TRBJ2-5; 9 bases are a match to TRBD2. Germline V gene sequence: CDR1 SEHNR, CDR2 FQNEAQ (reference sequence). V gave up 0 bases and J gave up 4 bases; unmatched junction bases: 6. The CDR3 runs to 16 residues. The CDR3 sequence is CASSLATGTSRETQYF. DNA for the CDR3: TGTGCCAGCAGCTTAGCTACCGGGACTAGCAGAGAGACCCAGTACTTC.

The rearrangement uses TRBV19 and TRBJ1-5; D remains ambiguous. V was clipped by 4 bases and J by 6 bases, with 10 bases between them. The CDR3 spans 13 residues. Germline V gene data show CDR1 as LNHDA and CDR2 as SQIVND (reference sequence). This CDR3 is CASSNSVTQPQHF. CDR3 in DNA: TGTGCCAGTAGTAACTCGGTTACTCAGCCCCAGCATTTT.

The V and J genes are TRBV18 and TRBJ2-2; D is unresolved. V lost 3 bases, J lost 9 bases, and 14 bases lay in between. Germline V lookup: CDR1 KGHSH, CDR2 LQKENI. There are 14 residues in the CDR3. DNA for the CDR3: TGTGCCAGCTCACCTTCGGAGCCGGCGTGGGAGCTGTTTTTT. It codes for CASSPSEPAWELFF.

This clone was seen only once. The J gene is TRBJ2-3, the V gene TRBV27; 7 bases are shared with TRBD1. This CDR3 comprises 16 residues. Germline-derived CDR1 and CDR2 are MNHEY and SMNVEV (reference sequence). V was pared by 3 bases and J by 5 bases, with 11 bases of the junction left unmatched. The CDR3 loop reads CASSFDIGTAEDTQYF. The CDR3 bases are TGTGCCAGCAGTTTCGATATCGGGACAGCCGAAGATACGCAGTATTTT.

CDR3 protein: CASKRGHTYNEQFF. CDR3 nucleotide sequence: TGTGCCAGCAAGCGGGGACACACCTACAATGAGCAGTTCTTC. The chain combines TRBV2 with TRBJ2-1, with D perhaps TRBD2 (7 bases). Germline V gene sequence: CDR1 SNHLY, CDR2 FYNNEI. The CDR3 runs 14 residues. V was cut by 7 bases and J by 2 bases, with 12 bases left in between.

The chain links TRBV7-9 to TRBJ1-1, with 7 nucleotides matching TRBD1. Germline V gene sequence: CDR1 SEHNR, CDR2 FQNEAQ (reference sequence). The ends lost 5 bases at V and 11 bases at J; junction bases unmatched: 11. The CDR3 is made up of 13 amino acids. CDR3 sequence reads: CASSAPGTVEAFF. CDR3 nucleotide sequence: TGTGCCAGCAGCGCGCCCGGGACAGTTGAGGCTTTCTTT.

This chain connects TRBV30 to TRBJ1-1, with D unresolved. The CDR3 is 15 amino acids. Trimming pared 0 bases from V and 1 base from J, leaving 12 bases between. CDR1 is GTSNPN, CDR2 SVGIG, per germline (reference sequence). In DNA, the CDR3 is TGTGCCTGGAGTGTACGATGGTCCAGGAACACTGAAGCTTTCTTT. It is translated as CAWSVRWSRNTEAFF.

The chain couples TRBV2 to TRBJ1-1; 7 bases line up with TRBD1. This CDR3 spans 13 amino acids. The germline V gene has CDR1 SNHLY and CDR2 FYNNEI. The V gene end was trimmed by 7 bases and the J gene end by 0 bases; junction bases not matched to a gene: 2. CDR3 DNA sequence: TGTGCCAGCATGGGACAGATGAACACTGAAGCTTTCTTT. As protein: CASMGQMNTEAFF.

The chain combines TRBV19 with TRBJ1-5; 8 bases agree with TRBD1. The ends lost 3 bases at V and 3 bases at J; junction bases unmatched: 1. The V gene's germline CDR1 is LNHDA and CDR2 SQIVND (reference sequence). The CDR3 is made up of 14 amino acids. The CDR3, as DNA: TGTGCCAGTAGTATCAGGGGGCCCAATCAGCCCCAGCATTTT. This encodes CASSIRGPNQPQHF.

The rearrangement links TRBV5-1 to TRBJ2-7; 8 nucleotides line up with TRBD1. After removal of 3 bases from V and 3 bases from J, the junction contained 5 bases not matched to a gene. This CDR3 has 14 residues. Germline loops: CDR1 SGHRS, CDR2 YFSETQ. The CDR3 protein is CASSYGQGNYEQYF. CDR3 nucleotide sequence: TGCGCCAGCAGCTACGGACAGGGAAACTACGAGCAGTACTTC.

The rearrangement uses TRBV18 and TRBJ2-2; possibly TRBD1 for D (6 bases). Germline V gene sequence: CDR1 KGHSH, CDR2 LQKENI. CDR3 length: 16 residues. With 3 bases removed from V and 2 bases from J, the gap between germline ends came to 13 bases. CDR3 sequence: CASSPTTGRNTGELFF. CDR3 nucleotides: TGTGCCAGCTCACCCACGACAGGACGAAACACCGGGGAGCTGTTTTTT. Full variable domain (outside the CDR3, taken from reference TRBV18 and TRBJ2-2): NAGVMQNPRHLVRRRGQEARLRCSPMKGHSHVYWYRQLPEEGLKFMVYLQKENIIDESGMPKERFSAEFPKEGPSILRIQQVVRGDSAAYFCASSPTTGRNTGELFFGEGSRLTVL.

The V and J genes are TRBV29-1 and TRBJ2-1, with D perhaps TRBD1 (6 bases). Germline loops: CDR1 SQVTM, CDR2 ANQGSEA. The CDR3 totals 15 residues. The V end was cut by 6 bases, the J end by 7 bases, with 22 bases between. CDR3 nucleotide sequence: TGCAGCGTCGCGGTTCCGGGACACCTGAGGAATGAGCAGTTCTTC. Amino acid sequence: CSVAVPGHLRNEQFF.

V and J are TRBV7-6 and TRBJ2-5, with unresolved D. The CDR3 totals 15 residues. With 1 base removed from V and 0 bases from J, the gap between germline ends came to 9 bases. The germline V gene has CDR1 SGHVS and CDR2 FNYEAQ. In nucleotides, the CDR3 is TGTGCCAGCAGCTTAGAGTTTAGCTACCAAGAGACCCAGTACTTC. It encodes CASSLEFSYQETQYF.

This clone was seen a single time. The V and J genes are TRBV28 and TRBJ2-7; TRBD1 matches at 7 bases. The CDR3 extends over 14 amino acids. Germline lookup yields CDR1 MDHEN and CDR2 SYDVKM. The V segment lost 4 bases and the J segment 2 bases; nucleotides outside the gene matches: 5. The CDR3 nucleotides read TGTGCCAGCAGTTCCCCGGGACAGACCTACGAGCAGTACTTC. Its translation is CASSSPGQTYEQYF.

As DNA, the CDR3 is TGCGCCAGCAGGAAGCCATCGGGAGCAGATACGCAGTATTTT. Its translation is CASRKPSGADTQYF. V and J are TRBV10-2 and TRBJ2-3, with D maybe TRBD2 (6 bases). Deletions cut 6 bases from V and 4 bases from J, with 14 bases between. The CDR3 is made up of 14 amino acids. Germline assignment: CDR1 WSHSY and CDR2 SAAADI.

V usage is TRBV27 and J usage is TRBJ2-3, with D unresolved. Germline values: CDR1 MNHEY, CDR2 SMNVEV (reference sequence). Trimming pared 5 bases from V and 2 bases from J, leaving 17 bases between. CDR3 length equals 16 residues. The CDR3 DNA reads TGTGCCAGCAGTAGCTCCTTATGGCAGGCCACAGATACGCAGTATTTT. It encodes CASSSSLWQATDTQYF.

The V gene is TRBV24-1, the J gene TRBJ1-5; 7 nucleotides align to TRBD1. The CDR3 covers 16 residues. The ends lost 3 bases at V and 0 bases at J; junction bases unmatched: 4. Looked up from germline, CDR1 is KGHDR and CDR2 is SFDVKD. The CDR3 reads CATSDTTGNSNQPQHF. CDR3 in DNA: TGTGCCACCAGTGATACGACAGGGAATAGCAATCAGCCCCAGCATTTT.